This T cell receptor (beta chain) emerged from a study of T-cell reconstitution after alpha-beta-depleted transplantation in children. In its sample, this clonotype was seen many times. The V gene lost 0 bases and the J gene lost 10 bases, with 11 bases spanning the gap. Germline CDR1 SGDLS, CDR2 YYNGEE. The CDR3 has 14 residues. Preparation of the TCRbeta library used unique molecular identifiers. From the PCR reads, TCRdb called clonotypes with MiXCR, one entry per CDR3 protein. The sample yields 420,000 or so distinct CDR3 sequences, 9.5% to 13% seen once. Sequenced here: PBMCs from the stem cell graft donor, sampled from the stem cell graft. V usage is TRBV9 and J usage is TRBJ1-6; a weak D match, TRBD1 (6 bases). This TCR derives from a human donor who donated a stem cell graft to a child with acute myeloid leukemia. In DNA form, the CDR3 reads TGTGCCAGCAGCGTAGCTGGGACACGCTCACCCCTCCACTTT. Translation gives CASSVAGTRSPLHF.